These T cell receptor beta chains were read from a single sample in a study of shared clonotypes between healthy human individuals. Some clones are missing from TCRdb's copy, which holds only in-frame ones; the method was immunoSEQ multiplex PCR. This sample has around 2,000,000 clones; 85% to 95% occur once, and the top ten carry 0.1% to 0.15%. The sequenced sample consisted of naive CD4+ T cells sorted from blood. The receptor source for this set is a man in his late teens or twenties in good health. Each CDR3 is given with its conserved first and last residue. The D gene is left open where the match is weak. Only part of the rows carry a size: once, few, many, or a class if the clone is expanded.

size	J	D	V	DNA	CDR3
-	TRBJ1-6	-	TRBV2	TGTGCCAGCAGTGAATTCCGTCAGGGCGAGCCCCTCCACTTT	CASSEFRQGEPLHF
-	TRBJ2-3	-	TRBV30	TGTGCCTGGAGTGTACTAAGGGTTTATAGCACAGATACGCAGTATTTT	CAWSVLRVYSTDTQYF
-	TRBJ2-1	TRBD2	TRBV2	TGTGCCAGCCGACCACTAGCGGGAGGGGACAATGAGCAGTTCTTC	CASRPLAGGDNEQFF
-	TRBJ2-2	-	TRBV6-1	TGTGCCAGCAGTGAAGTCAAGCCCTCGAACACCGGGGAGCTGTTTTTT	CASSEVKPSNTGELFF
-	TRBJ2-1	TRBD1	TRBV7-9	TGTGCCAGCCCGTACGGGACAGGGTACAATGAGCAGTTCTTC	CASPYGTGYNEQFF
once	TRBJ1-1	-	TRBV7-9	TGTGCCAGCAGCTCCCCGCGGGGCGCGATCTGGCCTGAAGCTTTCTTT	CASSSPRGAIWPEAFF
once	TRBJ2-2	TRBD2	TRBV18	TGTGCCAGCTCACCCCTACCAGGACTAGCGGGAGGACCCGGGGAGCTGTTTTTT	CASSPLPGLAGGPGELFF
-	TRBJ1-1	-	TRBV5-1	TGCGCCAGCAGCAGATCTCCGGGGGAGAACACTGAAGCTTTCTTT	CASSRSPGENTEAFF
-	TRBJ2-7	TRBD1	TRBV5-6	TGTGCCAGCAGCCAAGCAGGGACAGGGATTTACGAGCAGTACTTC	CASSQAGTGIYEQYF
-	TRBJ2-3	-	TRBV10-3	TGTGCCATCAGTGAACGGACAGACACAGATACGCAGTATTTT	CAISERTDTDTQYF
-	TRBJ1-5	-	TRBV5-6	TGTGCCAGCAGCCGGTGGGCGAGCAATCAGCCCCAGCATTTT	CASSRWASNQPQHF
-	TRBJ2-5	-	TRBV7-9	TGTGCCAGCAGCCCGGCGGGCTCGCCGGAAGAGACCCAGTACTTC	CASSPAGSPEETQYF
-	TRBJ1-1	-	TRBV5-1	TGCGCCAGCAGCCCGGAGTGGGCAAAGGGTGAAGCTTTCTTT	CASSPEWAKGEAFF
once	TRBJ2-7	-	TRBV6-1	TGTGCCAGCAGTCAGGGACTCCCGTACGAGCAGTACTTC	CASSQGLPYEQYF
-	TRBJ2-1	-	TRBV6-1	TGTGCCAGCAGTGCCACAGTGGGGCGGAGGGATCGAGGTGAGCAGTTCTTC	CASSATVGRRDRGEQFF
-	TRBJ1-6	-	TRBV6-6	TGTGCCAGCAGTTACGAGGCGCTTTCACCCCTCCACTTT	CASSYEALSPLHF